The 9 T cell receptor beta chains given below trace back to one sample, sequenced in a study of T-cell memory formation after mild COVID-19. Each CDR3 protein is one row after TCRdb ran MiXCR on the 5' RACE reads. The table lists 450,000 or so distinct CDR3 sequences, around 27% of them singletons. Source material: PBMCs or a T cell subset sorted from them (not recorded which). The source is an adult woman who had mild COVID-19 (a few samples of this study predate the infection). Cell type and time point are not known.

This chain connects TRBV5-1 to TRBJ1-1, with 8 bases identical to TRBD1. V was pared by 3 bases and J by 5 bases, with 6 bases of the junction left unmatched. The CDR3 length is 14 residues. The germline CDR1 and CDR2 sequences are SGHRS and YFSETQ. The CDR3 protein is CASSSRTGRTEAFF. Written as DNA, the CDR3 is TGCGCCAGCAGCTCGAGGACAGGGAGGACTGAAGCTTTCTTT.

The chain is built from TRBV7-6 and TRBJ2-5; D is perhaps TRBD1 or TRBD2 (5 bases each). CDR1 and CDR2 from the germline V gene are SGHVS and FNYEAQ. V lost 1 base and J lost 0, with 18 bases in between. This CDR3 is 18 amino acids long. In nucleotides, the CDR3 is TGTGCCAGCAGCTTAGGATTTCCCGAGGGGCCGTACCAAGAGACCCAGTACTTC. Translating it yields CASSLGFPEGPYQETQYF.

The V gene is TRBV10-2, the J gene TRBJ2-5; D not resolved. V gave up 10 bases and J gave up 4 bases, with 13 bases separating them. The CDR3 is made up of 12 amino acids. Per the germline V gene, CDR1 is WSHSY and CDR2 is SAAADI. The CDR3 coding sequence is TGCGCCACCGCGTGGTTATTAGAGACCCAGTACTTC. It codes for CATAWLLETQYF.

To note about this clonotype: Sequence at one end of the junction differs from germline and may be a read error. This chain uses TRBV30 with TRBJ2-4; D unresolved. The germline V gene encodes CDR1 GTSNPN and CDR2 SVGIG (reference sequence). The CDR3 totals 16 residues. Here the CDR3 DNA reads TGTGACTGGAGTGCCCAACTCGGACGTCCCAAAAACATTCAGTACTTC. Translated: CDWSAQLGRPKNIQYF. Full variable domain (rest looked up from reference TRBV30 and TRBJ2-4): SQTIHQWPATLVQPVGSPLSLECTVEGTSNPNLYWYRQAAGRGLQLLFYSVGIGQISSEVPQNLSASRPQDRQFILSSKKLLLSDSGFYLCDWSAQLGRPKNIQYFGAGTRLSVL.

The CDR3 spells CASSLADRGLYSPLHF. The CDR3 DNA sequence: TGTGCCAGCAGCTTAGCCGACAGGGGGCTGTACTCACCCCTCCACTTT. The chain recombines TRBV7-9 with TRBJ1-6; 10 bases are a match to TRBD1. CDR3 length: 16 residues. After removal of 0 bases from V and 10 bases from J, the junction contained 6 bases not matched to a gene. Germline assignment: CDR1 SEHNR and CDR2 FQNEAQ (reference sequence).

CDR3 sequence reads: CATTGTLYNEQFF. The CDR3, as DNA: TGTGCCACCACTGGGACACTTTACAATGAGCAGTTCTTC. V gene TRBV24-1 combines with J gene TRBJ2-1; maybe TRBD1 (6 bases). The V gene lost 8 bases and the J gene lost 4 bases, with 11 bases spanning the gap. Germline V gene data show CDR1 as KGHDR and CDR2 as SFDVKD. CDR3 length equals 13 residues.

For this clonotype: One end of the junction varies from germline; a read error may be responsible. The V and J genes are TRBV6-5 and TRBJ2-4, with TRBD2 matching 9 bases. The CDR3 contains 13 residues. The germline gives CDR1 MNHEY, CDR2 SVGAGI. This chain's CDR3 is CASSLRAGGETHF. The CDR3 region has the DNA TGTGCCAGCAGTCTTCGTGCGGGGGGGGAAACCCACTTC.

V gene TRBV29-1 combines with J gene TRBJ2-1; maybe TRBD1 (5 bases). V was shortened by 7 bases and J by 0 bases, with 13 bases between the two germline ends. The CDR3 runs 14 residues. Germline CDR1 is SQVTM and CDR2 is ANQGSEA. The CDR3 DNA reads TGCAGCGCACCGACAGCTAGCTCCTACAATGAGCAGTTCTTC. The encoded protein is CSAPTASSYNEQFF.

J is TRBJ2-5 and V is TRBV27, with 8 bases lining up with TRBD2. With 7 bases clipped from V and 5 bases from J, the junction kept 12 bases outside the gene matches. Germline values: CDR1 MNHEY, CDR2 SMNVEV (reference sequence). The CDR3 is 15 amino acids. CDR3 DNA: TGTGCCAGCAAGTCCCAGCGGGGGCCGGGGGAGACCCAGTACTTC. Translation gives CASKSQRGPGETQYF.